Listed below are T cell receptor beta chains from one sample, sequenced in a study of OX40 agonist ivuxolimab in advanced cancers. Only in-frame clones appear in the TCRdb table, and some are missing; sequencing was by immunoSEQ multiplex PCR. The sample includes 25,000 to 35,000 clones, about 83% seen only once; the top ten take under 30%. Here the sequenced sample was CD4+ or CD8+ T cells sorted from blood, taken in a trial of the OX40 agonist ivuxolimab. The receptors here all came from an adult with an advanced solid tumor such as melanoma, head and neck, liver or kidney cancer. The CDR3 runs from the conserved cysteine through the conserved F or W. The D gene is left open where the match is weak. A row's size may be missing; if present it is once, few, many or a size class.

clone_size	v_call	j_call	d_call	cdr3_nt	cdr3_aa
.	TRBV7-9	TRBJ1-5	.	TGTGCCAGCAGCTTAGTACCAGGGGCCAATCAGCCCCAGCATTTT	CASSLVPGANQPQHF
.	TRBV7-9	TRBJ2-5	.	TGTGCCAGCAGCTTTGGTGCCTGGGAGACCCAGTACTTC	CASSFGAWETQYF
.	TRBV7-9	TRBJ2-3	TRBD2	TGTGCCAGCAGCTCACTAGCGGACTCTAGCACAGATACGCAGTATTTT	CASSSLADSSTDTQYF
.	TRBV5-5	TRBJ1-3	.	TGTGCCAGCAGCTTGGGGACCGGCTCTGGAAACACCATATATTTT	CASSLGTGSGNTIYF
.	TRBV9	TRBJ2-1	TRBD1	TGTGCCAGCAGCGAGCAGGGGGCGGGATACAATGAGCAGTTCTTC	CASSEQGAGYNEQFF
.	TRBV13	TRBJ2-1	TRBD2	TGTGCCAGCGAGAAAAGGGCGGGGGGCGTCTACAATGAGCAGTTCTTC	CASEKRAGGVYNEQFF
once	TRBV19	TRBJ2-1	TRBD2	TGTGCCAGTAGTCCTCCGGGACTACACTACAATGAGCAGTTCTTC	CASSPPGLHYNEQFF
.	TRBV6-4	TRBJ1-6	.	TGTGCCAGCAGTGACGGTTACGAGGGGAATTCACCCCTCCACTTT	CASSDGYEGNSPLHF
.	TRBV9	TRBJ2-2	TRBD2	TGTGCCAGCAGCGCCGAAGGGACTAGCGGGAGTTTCGGGGAGCTGTTTTTT	CASSAEGTSGSFGELFF
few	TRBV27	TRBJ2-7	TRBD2	TGTGCCAGCAGTTTGCGGGCTAGCGGGAGTCACGAGCAGTACTTC	CASSLRASGSHEQYF